This T cell receptor (beta chain) was found in a study of shared clonotypes between healthy human individuals. Study-level background: The study used three CD4 naive, three CD4 memory, two CD8 naive and one CD8 memory plate per donor.

This table comes from immunoSEQ multiplex PCR, and its TCRdb copy is limited to in-frame clones, with some not included. The sample includes under 2,500,000 clones, nearly 97% of them seen just once. General study results and limits: Among the subsets, naive ones generally showed larger estimated richness than memory ones. Generation of non-shared clonotypes was less probable than generation of clonotypes shared by all four donors. Despite large depth, sorted-subset datasets appeared incompletely sequenced.

CDR1 is MNHNY, CDR2 SVGAGI, per germline (reference sequence). V was pared by 11 bases and J by 4 bases, with 9 bases of the junction left unmatched. CDR3 size: 13 residues. About this clone: Antigen specificity is unknown.

The chain combines TRBV6-6 with TRBJ2-5; TRBD2 agrees at 8 bases. The sample consisted of naive CD4+ T cells sorted from blood. Subset meaning: CD45RA+ positively selected. The sequence was obtained from a man aged 18 to 29 in good health. The CDR3: CASRRAGGETQYF. The CDR3 DNA is TGTGCCTCAAGGAGGGCGGGGGGAGAGACCCAGTACTTC.